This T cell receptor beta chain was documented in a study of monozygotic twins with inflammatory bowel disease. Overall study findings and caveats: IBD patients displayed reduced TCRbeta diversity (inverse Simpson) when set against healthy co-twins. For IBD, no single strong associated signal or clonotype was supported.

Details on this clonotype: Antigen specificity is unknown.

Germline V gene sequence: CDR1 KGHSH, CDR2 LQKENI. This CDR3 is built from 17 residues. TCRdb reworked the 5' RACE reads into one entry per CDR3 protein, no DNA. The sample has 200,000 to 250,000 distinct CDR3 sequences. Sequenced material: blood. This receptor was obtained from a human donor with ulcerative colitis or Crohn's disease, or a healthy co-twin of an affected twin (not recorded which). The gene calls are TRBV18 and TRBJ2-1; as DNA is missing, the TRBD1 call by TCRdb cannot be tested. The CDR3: CASSPSTDRAPYNEQFF.